This T cell receptor (beta chain) was recovered during a study of T cell responses to AZD1222 COVID-19 vaccine. V was pared by 7 bases and J by 0 bases, with 12 bases between. Germline V CDR1 and CDR2: SGHRS, YFSETQ. CDR3 length equals 14 residues. This clone came up once. Here immunoSEQ multiplex PCR was the method, and the copy in TCRdb shows in-frame clones only, minus some. Of about 84,000 clones listed, 85% to 90% are singletons. The receptor was derived from an adult in good health. Sequenced here: peripheral blood, sampled on day 0 of AZD1222 vaccination. The chain combines TRBV5-1 with TRBJ2-3; D is uncertain. The CDR3 loop is CASFRSSSTDTQYF. DNA of the CDR3: TGCGCCAGCTTCAGGTCTTCTAGCACAGATACGCAGTATTTT.